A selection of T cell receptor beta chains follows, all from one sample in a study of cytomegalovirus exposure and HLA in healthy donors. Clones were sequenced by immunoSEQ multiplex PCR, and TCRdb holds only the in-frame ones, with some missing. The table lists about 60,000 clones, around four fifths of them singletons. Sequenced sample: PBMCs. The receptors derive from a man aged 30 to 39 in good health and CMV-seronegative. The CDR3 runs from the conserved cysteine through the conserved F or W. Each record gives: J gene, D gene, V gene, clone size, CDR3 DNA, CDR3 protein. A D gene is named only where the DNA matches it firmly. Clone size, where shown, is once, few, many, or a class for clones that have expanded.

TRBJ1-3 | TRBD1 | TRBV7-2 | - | TGTGCCAGCAGCTCCATACAGGGGGCCCTCTCTGGAAACACCATATATTTT | CASSSIQGALSGNTIYF
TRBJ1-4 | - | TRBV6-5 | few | TGTGCCACCAAAGCGGGGGGGGGTGAAAAACTGTTTTTT | CATKAGGGEKLFF
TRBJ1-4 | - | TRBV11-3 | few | TGTGCCAGCAGACATCCCCCCCAGAATAGAGGTGAAAAACTGTTTTTT | CASRHPPQNRGEKLFF
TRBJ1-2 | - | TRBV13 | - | TGTGCCAGCAGCCCCCGTGACTATGGCTACACCTTC | CASSPRDYGYTF
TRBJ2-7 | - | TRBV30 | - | TGTGCCTGGACGGTCAATATCGACTACGAGCAGTACTTC | CAWTVNIDYEQYF
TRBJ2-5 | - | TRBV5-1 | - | TGCGCCAGCAGCCCAGGGACAAACCAAGAGACCCAGTACTTC | CASSPGTNQETQYF
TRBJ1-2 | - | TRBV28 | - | TGTGCCAGCAGTTTCTTGTATGGACCAGGGGGCTACACCTTC | CASSFLYGPGGYTF
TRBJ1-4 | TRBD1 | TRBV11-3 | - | TGTGCCAGCAGCCTCGGGACAGGGAATGAAAAACTGTTTTTT | CASSLGTGNEKLFF
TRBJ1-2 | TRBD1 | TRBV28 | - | TGTGCCAGCAGTTCAGGACAGGGGAGCGGCTACACCTTC | CASSSGQGSGYTF
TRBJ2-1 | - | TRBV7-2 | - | TGTGCCAGCGGCCGTACGGGGTTCGAACAGCTCTTC | CASGRTGFEQLF
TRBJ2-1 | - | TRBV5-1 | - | TGCGCCAGCAGCTCCCTACAGGGTCTCTACAATGAGCAGTTCTTC | CASSSLQGLYNEQFF
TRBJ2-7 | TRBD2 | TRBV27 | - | TGTGCCAGCAGCCTATCCTGGACTAGCGGGGGAGTGTACGAGCAGTACTTC | CASSLSWTSGGVYEQYF
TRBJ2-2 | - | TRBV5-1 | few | TGCGCCAGCAGCTTGGGACTAGTTATGGGGGAGCTGTTTTTT | CASSLGLVMGELFF
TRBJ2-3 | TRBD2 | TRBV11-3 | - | TGTGCCAGCAGCTCTGGACTAGCGGAACTCACAGATACGCAGTATTTT | CASSSGLAELTDTQYF
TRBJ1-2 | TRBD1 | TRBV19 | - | TGTGCCAGTATCCGGACGGGACAGGACTATGGCTACACCTTC | CASIRTGQDYGYTF
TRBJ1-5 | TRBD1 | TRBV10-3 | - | TGTGCCATCAGTAAGGGGGTTGGGGACAGGGGGGGAAGGGGTCAGCCCCAGCATTTT | CAISKGVGDRGGRGQPQHF
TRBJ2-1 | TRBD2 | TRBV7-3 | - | TGTGCCAGCAGCTTACCCCGGGGGGTAGCGGGGGGACCAAGCTCCTACAATGAGCAGTTCTTC | CASSLPRGVAGGPSSYNEQFF
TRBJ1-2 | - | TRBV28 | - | TGTGCCAGCAGTTTAGCCACCCAACTAAACTATGGCTACACCTTC | CASSLATQLNYGYTF
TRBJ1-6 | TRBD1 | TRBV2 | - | TGTGCCAGCAGGGGGACAGGGGGCATGAATTCACCCCTCCACTTT | CASRGTGGMNSPLHF
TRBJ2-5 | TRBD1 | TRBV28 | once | TGTGCCAGCAGTTTCGACAGGGAGGAGACCCAGTACTTC | CASSFDREETQYF
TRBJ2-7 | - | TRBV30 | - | TGTGCCTGGAGTTGGGACTCCTACTACGAGCAGTACTTC | CAWSWDSYYEQYF
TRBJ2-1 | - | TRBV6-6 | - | TGTGCCAGCAGTCACAGGGTAGTTACTTACAATGAGCAGTTCTTC | CASSHRVVTYNEQFF
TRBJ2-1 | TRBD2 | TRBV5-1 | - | TGCGCCAGCGAACGAGCGGGAGTTCATGAGCAGTTCTTC | CASERAGVHEQFF
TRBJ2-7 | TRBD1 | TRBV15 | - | TGTGCCACCAGCAGACCGCCTGGGACAGCTGAGCAGTACTTC | CATSRPPGTAEQYF